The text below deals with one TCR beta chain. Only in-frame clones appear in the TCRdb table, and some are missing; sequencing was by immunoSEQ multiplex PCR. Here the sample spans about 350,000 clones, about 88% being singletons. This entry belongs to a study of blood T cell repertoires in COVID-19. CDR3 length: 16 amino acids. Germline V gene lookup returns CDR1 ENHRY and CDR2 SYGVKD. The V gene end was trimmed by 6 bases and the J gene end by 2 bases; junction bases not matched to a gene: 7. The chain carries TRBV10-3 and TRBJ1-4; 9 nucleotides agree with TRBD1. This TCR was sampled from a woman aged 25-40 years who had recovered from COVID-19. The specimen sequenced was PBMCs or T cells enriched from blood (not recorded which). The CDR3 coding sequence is TGTGCCATCAGCTCCGGACAGGGGAGGACTAATGAAAAACTGTTTTTT. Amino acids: CAISSGQGRTNEKLFF.